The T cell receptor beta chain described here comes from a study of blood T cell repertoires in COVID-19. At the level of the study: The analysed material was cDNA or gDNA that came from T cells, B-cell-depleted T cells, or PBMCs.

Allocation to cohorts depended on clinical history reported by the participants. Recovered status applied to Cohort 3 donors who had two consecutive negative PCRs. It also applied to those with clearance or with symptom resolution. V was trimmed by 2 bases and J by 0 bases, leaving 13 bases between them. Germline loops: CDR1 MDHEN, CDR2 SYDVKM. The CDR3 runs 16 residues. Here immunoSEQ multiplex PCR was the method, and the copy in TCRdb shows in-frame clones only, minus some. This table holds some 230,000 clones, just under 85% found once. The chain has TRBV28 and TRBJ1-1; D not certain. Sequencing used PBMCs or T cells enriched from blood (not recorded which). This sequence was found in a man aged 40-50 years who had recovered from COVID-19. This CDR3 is CASSLAAAAVNTEAFF. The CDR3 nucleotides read TGTGCCAGCAGTTTAGCGGCCGCTGCGGTGAACACTGAAGCTTTCTTT.